The text below deals with one T cell receptor (beta chain). The table came from immunoSEQ multiplex PCR; TCRdb's copy has only in-frame clones and leaves some out. Among around 77,000 clones, around 92% were seen once, and the ten largest hold about 0.75%. These data originate in a study of T cell changes during pregnancy in multiple sclerosis. The germline V gene has CDR1 SGHTS and CDR2 YDEGEE. J was trimmed by 4 bases and V by 5 bases; bases with no gene match: 9. This CDR3 is built from 15 residues. This sequence originates from a female donor in good health, enrolled as a control in a pregnancy study. The source was peripheral blood, collected in the third trimester of pregnancy. This chain uses TRBV5-8 with TRBJ2-5; 9 nucleotides align to TRBD1. The CDR3 region has the DNA TGTGCCAGCAGTTGGAGGCCGGGACAGGGAGAGACCCAGTACTTC. Encoded protein: CASSWRPGQGETQYF.